Given below is one TCR beta chain in context. This entry comes from a study of CD4 and CD8 cells across lung adenocarcinoma regions. The patients had localized lung adenocarcinoma, a non-small cell subtype. One entry per CDR3 protein, called by TCRdb with MiXCR from the PCR reads. This table has around 20,000 distinct CDR3 sequences, 46% appearing once. This clonotype originated in a male donor with lung adenocarcinoma. The CD4 and CD8 labels of this study may be unreliable. The sequenced sample was CD4+ T cells from the margin of a lung tumor.

DNA of the CDR3: TGTGCCAGCAGCCAGGCAGCGGGTTACGAGCAGTACTTC. Amino acids: CASSQAAGYEQYF. This rearrangement joins TRBV14 to TRBJ2-5; tentative D call: TRBD2 (6 bases). The DNA end lines up better with TRBJ2-7; the J call may be wrong. The CDR3 sequence is 13 residues long. Germline CDR1 is SGHDN and CDR2 is FVKESK.